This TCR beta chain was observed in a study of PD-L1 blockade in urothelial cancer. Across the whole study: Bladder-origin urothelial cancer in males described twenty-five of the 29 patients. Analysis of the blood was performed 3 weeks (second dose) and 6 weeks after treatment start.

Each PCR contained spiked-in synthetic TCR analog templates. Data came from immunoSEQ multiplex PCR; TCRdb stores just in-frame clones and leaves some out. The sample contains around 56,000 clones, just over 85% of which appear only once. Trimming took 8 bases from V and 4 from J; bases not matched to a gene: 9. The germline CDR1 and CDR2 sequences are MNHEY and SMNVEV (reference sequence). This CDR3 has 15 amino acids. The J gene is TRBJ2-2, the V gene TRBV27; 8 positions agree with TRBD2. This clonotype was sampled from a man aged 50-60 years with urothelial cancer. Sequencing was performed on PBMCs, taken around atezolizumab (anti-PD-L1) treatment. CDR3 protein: CASQAPGRVTGELFF. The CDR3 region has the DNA TGTGCCAGCCAAGCTCCCGGGAGGGTCACCGGGGAGCTGTTTTTT.